Presented here are 8 T cell receptor beta chains from one specimen sequenced in a study of T cell responses to AZD1222 COVID-19 vaccine. The repertoire was sequenced with immunoSEQ multiplex PCR; TCRdb's copy has only in-frame clones and lacks some. The table lists tens of thousands of clones, around 90% of them singletons, with roughly 1.2% in the top ten. Specimen: peripheral blood, collected 28 days after the second AZD1222 dose. The receptors here all came from an adult who received the AZD1222 COVID-19 vaccine.

V is TRBV9 and J is TRBJ2-5, with 7 bases identical to TRBD1. This CDR3 has 12 residues. Per the germline V gene, CDR1 is SGDLS and CDR2 is YYNGEE. The ends lost 6 bases at V and 1 base at J; junction bases unmatched: 0. In nucleotides, the CDR3 is TGTGCCAGCAACAGGGGCCAAGAGACCCAGTACTTC. Translating gives CASNRGQETQYF.

The CDR3 reads CASSSPDRGGQPQHF. The CDR3 DNA reads as TGTGCCAGCAGCTCCCCGGACAGGGGTGGACAGCCCCAGCATTTT. The chain uses TRBV7-9 and TRBJ1-5, with TRBD1 identical over 9 bases. Germline assignment: CDR1 SEHNR and CDR2 FQNEAQ (reference sequence). Trimming at V came to 4 bases and at J to 7 bases, leaving 8 bases not matched to a gene. The CDR3 has 15 amino acids.

This chain connects TRBV5-5 to TRBJ1-6; 7 nucleotides line up with TRBD1. J gave up 8 bases and V 4 bases, and 9 bases lay outside the gene matches. Looked up from germline, CDR1 is SGHKS and CDR2 is YYEKEE (reference sequence). The CDR3 sequence is 15 residues long. The CDR3 loop reads CASSLVGTDYSPLHF. The CDR3 DNA reads as TGTGCCAGCAGCCTTGTGGGGACAGACTATTCACCCCTCCACTTT.

This rearrangement joins TRBV30 to TRBJ1-6; 8 positions match TRBD1. The germline CDR1 and CDR2 sequences are GTSNPN and SVGIG (reference sequence). The CDR3 is made up of 14 amino acids. Trimming removed 0 bases from V and 9 bases from J; junction bases left unmatched: 4. The CDR3 coding sequence is TGTGCCTGGAGTGTATCAGGGGGCTTTTCACCCCTCCACTTT. It translates to CAWSVSGGFSPLHF.

The rearrangement links TRBV19 to TRBJ1-1; the D gene is possibly TRBD1 (6 bases). The length of the CDR3 is 14 residues. The germline CDR1 and CDR2 sequences are LNHDA and SQIVND (reference sequence). V gave up 3 bases and J gave up 4 bases, with 12 bases separating them. In DNA, the CDR3 is TGTGCCAGTAGTATCCCAGGGGTGGGCACTGAAGCTTTCTTT. Translating gives CASSIPGVGTEAFF.

The gene calls are TRBV7-9 and TRBJ1-2; D call uncertain. Trimming stripped 1 base from V and 2 bases from J, with 17 bases between. In germline, CDR1 is SEHNR, CDR2 FQNEAQ (reference sequence). CDR3 length equals 17 residues. DNA of the CDR3: TGTGCCAGCAGCTTAGAGTCGCACTTCACCGGCAACTATGGCTACACCTTC. It codes for CASSLESHFTGNYGYTF.

The chain uses TRBV7-9 and TRBJ1-5; TRBD1 aligns across 7 bases. This CDR3 is built from 16 residues. The V segment lost 5 bases and the J segment 0 bases; nucleotides outside the gene matches: 7. Germline CDR1 reads SEHNR; CDR2 reads FQNEAQ (reference sequence). CDR3: CASSIGTVYSNQPQHF. Here the CDR3 DNA reads TGTGCCAGCAGCATCGGGACAGTCTATAGCAATCAGCCCCAGCATTTT.

This chain joins TRBV6-2 or TRBV6-3 and TRBJ2-7; 10 bases map to TRBD1. This CDR3 is 16 amino acids long. Trimming removed 0 bases from V and 3 bases from J; junction bases left unmatched: 5. CDR1 is MNHEY, CDR2 SVGEGT, per germline. The CDR3 loop is CASSYSGQGKLYEQYF. The DNA of the CDR3 is TGTGCCAGCAGTTACTCGGGACAGGGGAAGCTCTACGAGCAGTACTTC.